Sequencing of this T cell receptor beta chain was carried out in a study of T cells in Graves' hyperthyroidism and ophthalmopathy. Trimming stripped 1 base from V and 0 bases from J, with 12 bases between. The length of the CDR3 is 16 residues. Looked up from germline, CDR1 is SGHTA and CDR2 is FQGNSA. TCR beta CDR3 region amplification was performed from RNA transcripts. When the TCR CDR3 underwent first-round RT-PCR, the HTBI primer set was used. A single record per CDR3 protein comes from TCRdb applying MiXCR to the multiplex PCR reads. The table records under 350,000 distinct CDR3 sequences, 15% to 20% of them present only once. This clonotype showed up many times.

Material for sequencing was blood. V and J are TRBV7-2 and TRBJ1-1; D is unclear. The origin of this receptor is a woman aged 60-75 years with Graves' ophthalmopathy. Here the CDR3 DNA reads TGTGCCAGCAGCTTAGGGGATTTACAGATGAACACTGAAGCTTTCTTT. Translated, it gives CASSLGDLQMNTEAFF.